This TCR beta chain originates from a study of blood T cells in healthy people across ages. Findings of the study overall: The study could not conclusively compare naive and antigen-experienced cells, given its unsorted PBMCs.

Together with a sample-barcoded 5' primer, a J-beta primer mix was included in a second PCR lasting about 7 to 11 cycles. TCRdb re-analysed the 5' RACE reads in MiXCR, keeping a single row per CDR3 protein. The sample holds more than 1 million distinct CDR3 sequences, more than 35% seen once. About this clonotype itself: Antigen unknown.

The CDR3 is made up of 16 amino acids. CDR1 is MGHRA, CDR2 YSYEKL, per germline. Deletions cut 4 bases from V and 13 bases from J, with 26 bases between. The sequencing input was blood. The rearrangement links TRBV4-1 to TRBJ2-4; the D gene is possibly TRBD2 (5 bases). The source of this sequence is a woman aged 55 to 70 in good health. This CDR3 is CASSPARFPDGVEQYF. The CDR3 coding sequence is TGCGCCAGCAGCCCCGCCCGATTCCCGGACGGGGTGGAGCAGTACTTC.